A single T cell receptor beta chain is shown here with its context. Between the trimmed V and J ends, which lost 4 bases and 2 bases, there was a span of 14 bases. This CDR3 has 15 amino acids. The germline CDR1 and CDR2 sequences are MNHNY and SVGAGI (reference sequence). The data were obtained in a study of blood T cell repertoires in COVID-19. Background on the study: From the United States, Italy and Spain came samples of acute and convalescent COVID-19. T cells, B-cell-depleted T cells, or PBMCs provided the cDNA or gDNA that served as material.

Authors' processing steps: From reference gene primer amplification, estimates of nucleated cell counts were derived. Only in-frame clones appear in the TCRdb table, and some are missing; sequencing was by immunoSEQ multiplex PCR. V, J and clone size derive from that table, while D and trimming were established from the DNA sequence. The sample shows some 82,000 clones, around four fifths of them seen only once. This TCR came from a man older than 75 with active or convalescent COVID-19. Sequencing used peripheral blood. The chain links TRBV6-6 to TRBJ1-1; maybe TRBD1 (5 bases). This CDR3 is CASSWGGAGNTEAFF. CDR3 sequence (DNA): TGTGCCAGCAGTTGGGGCGGGGCTGGAAACACTGAAGCTTTCTTT.